One and the same sample provided the 4 T cell receptor beta chains below, sequenced in a study of cytomegalovirus exposure and HLA in healthy donors. The PCR used 60 Vbeta and 13 Jbeta primers. Produced via immunoSEQ multiplex PCR; TCRdb's table is partial and in-frame only. The data contain 150,000 to 200,000 clones, roughly 73% of them seen just once; the ten biggest clones take up approximately 1.8%. Sequences were obtained from PBMCs. All receptors come from a woman aged 25 to 39 in good health and CMV-seronegative.

This clone has only a few counts. The chain has TRBV7-2 and TRBJ1-2; 7 positions match TRBD1. This CDR3 comprises 17 residues. V dropped 5 bases and J dropped 0; count of bases not matched to a gene: 12. Looked up from germline, CDR1 is SGHTA and CDR2 is FQGNSA. The DNA for the CDR3 is TGTGCCAGCAGCAAACAAAGGGACAGATTCGCTAACTATGGCTACACCTTC. Translated: CASSKQRDRFANYGYTF.

The chain uses TRBV7-9 and TRBJ1-1, with D unclear. Trimming pared 4 bases from V and 7 bases from J, leaving 4 bases between. The CDR3 is made up of 10 amino acids. Germline-derived CDR1 and CDR2 are SEHNR and FQNEAQ (reference sequence). The chain's CDR3 is CASSSSEAFF. Here the CDR3 DNA reads TGTGCCAGCAGCTCGAGTGAAGCTTTCTTT.

This rearrangement joins TRBV20-1 to TRBJ2-7; D might be TRBD2 (5 bases). CDR1 is DFQATT, CDR2 SNEGSKA, per germline (reference sequence). CDR3 size: 11 residues. CDR3 region: CSTGGFYEQYF. The CDR3 bases are TGCAGCACCGGAGGATTCTACGAGCAGTACTTC.

The chain combines TRBV11-1 with TRBJ2-1; tentatively, D is TRBD2 (6 bases). Germline-derived CDR1 and CDR2 are SGHAT and FQDESV (reference sequence). Trimming removed 4 bases at V and 15 bases at J, with 19 bases between. The length of the CDR3 is 13 residues. The CDR3 coding sequence is TGTGCCAGCAGCTACATCGGAGGGCGTAAGCCGTTCTTC. It translates to CASSYIGGRKPFF.